Below, 10 T cell receptor beta chains from the same sample are listed, as sequenced in a study of identical twins. TCRdb called the 5' RACE reads again in MiXCR, with one record for every CDR3 protein. Counted here are roughly 230,000 distinct CDR3 sequences, about 8.5% occurring once; the ten biggest clones make up 3%. The same sample was also studied in work on yellow fever vaccine responses in identical twins.

What was sequenced was CD8+ T cells sorted from blood. Receptors originate from a woman aged 18-29 years in good health.

In this sample, this clonotype turned up a few times. V gene TRBV30 combines with J gene TRBJ2-1; D unresolved. The CDR3 loop spans 11 amino acids. V was cut by 3 bases and J by 8 bases, with 8 bases left in between. Germline V gene sequence: CDR1 GTSNPN, CDR2 SVGIG (reference sequence). The CDR3 sequence: CAWRPAHEQFF. CDR3 bases: TGTGCCTGGAGACCAGCCCATGAGCAGTTCTTC.

The chain has TRBV5-6 and TRBJ2-7; D is perhaps TRBD2 (6 bases). V shed 4 bases and J shed 3 bases, with 17 bases lying between them. Germline-derived CDR1 and CDR2 are SGHDT and YYEEEE. CDR3 length: 15 amino acids. This CDR3 reads CASSLGRDLLYEQYF. Written as DNA, the CDR3 is TGTGCCAGCAGCCTCGGGCGGGACCTACTCTACGAGCAGTACTTC.

This clonotype was observed at least ten times. The CDR3 sequence is CASRPPLGADTQYF. CDR3 DNA: TGTGCCAGCAGGCCACCATTGGGCGCAGATACGCAGTATTTT. This chain uses TRBV12-3 or TRBV12-4 with TRBJ2-3, with D hard to call. V was shortened by 6 bases and J by 4 bases, with 14 bases between the two germline ends. The CDR3 spans 14 residues.

The sample holds many counts of this clonotype. The J gene is TRBJ2-2, the V gene TRBV4-1; D is uncertain. The CDR3 covers 16 residues. Trimming removed 0 bases from V and 5 bases from J, with 13 bases in between. Germline assignment: CDR1 MGHRA and CDR2 YSYEKL. This chain's CDR3 is CASSQDITEITGELFF. The CDR3 DNA reads as TGCGCCAGCAGCCAAGATATCACAGAAATTACCGGGGAGCTGTTTTTT.

This clonotype was recorded many times. This chain joins TRBV20-1 and TRBJ2-1; D call uncertain. Germline CDR1 reads DFQATT; CDR2 reads SNEGSKA (reference sequence). The CDR3 has 14 residues. V was clipped by 6 bases and J by 8 bases, with 20 bases between them. This CDR3 reads CSAPPGYLVDEQFF. CDR3 in DNA: TGCAGTGCCCCTCCAGGCTACCTAGTCGATGAGCAGTTCTTC.

This clonotype was detected only a few times. This chain joins TRBV3-1 and TRBJ2-7, with unresolved D. The length of the CDR3 is 15 residues. Germline V lookup: CDR1 LGHDT, CDR2 YNNKEL (reference sequence). The ends were cut back, 0 bases at V and 2 bases at J, with 11 bases in the middle. CDR3 sequence reads: CASSQEGSVTYEQYF. DNA for the CDR3: TGTGCCAGCAGCCAAGAGGGTTCGGTTACCTACGAGCAGTACTTC.

This clonotype was found a few times. The chain carries TRBV7-9 and TRBJ2-7; 13 nucleotides align to TRBD2. The CDR3 sequence is 16 residues long. J lost 6 bases, V lost 4 bases, and 9 bases had no gene match. Germline CDR1 reads SEHNR; CDR2 reads FQNEAQ (reference sequence). The CDR3: CASSSGLAGDGGEQYF. Here the CDR3 DNA reads TGTGCCAGCAGCTCAGGACTAGCGGGAGACGGTGGCGAGCAGTACTTC. Variable domain in full (rest from reference TRBV7-9 and TRBJ2-7): DTGVSQNPRHKITKRGQNVTFRCDPISEHNRLYWYRQTLGQGPEFLTYFQNEAQLEKSRLLSDRFSAERPKGSFSTLEIQRTEQGDSAMYLCASSSGLAGDGGEQYFGPGTRLTVT.

This chain joins TRBV29-1 and TRBJ1-2, with TRBD1 as a possible D gene (6 bases). Trimming left V 4 bases short and J 7 bases short, with 10 bases between. CDR1 and CDR2 (germline): SQVTM, ANQGSEA. The CDR3 has 11 amino acids. CDR3 bases: TGCAGCGTTGGAGGGGGGGGTGGCTACACCTTC. Protein: CSVGGGGGYTF.

This clonotype was detected a few times. This chain uses TRBV4-2 with TRBJ2-7; TRBD2 might be the D (6 bases). CDR3 length: 14 residues. Germline V gene lookup returns CDR1 LGHNA and CDR2 YNFKEQ. The V gene lost 3 bases and the J gene lost 2 bases, with 11 bases spanning the gap. The CDR3: CASSQSAGPYEQYF. The CDR3 nucleotides read TGTGCCAGCAGCCAGAGCGCGGGACCCTACGAGCAGTACTTC.

This clonotype was counted at least ten times. This sequence joins TRBV10-3 and TRBJ2-7, with 9 bases aligning to TRBD1. The CDR3 runs to 18 residues. Looked up from germline, CDR1 is ENHRY and CDR2 is SYGVKD. V lost 4 bases and J lost 1; bases outside the gene matches: 14. CDR3 nucleotide sequence: TGTGCCATCAGTGTCTCTCCCCCGGACAGGGGATTATCCTACGAGCAGTACTTC. It is translated as CAISVSPPDRGLSYEQYF.